Listed here are 15 T cell receptor beta chains from one sample, sequenced in a study of CD8 T cells in Susac syndrome. Random-hexamer reverse transcription was applied to roughly 0.5 to 1 ug RNA. Using its own MiXCR run on the immunoSEQ multiplex PCR reads, TCRdb lists one record per CDR3 protein. Of approximately 120,000 distinct CDR3 sequences listed, around 95% were seen once; the top ten hold 0.065% to 0.1%. Sequenced: CD4+ T cells from PBMCs. Receptors originate from a human donor in good health.

This chain uses TRBV7-8 with TRBJ1-3; the D is unclear. CDR1 and CDR2 (germline): SGHVS, FQNEAQ. Deletions cut 0 bases from V and 0 bases from J, with 9 bases between. CDR3 size: 16 residues. The CDR3 protein is CASSLARAVSGNTIYF. In nucleotides, the CDR3 is TGTGCCAGCAGCTTAGCGAGGGCAGTCTCTGGAAACACCATATATTTT. The whole variable domain, remainder taken from reference TRBV7-8 and TRBJ1-3, is GAGVSQSPRYKVAKRGQDVALRCDPISGHVSLFWYQQALGQGPEFLTYFQNEAQLDKSGLPSDRFFAERPEGSVSTLKIQRTQQEDSAVYLCASSLARAVSGNTIYFGEGSWLTVV.

The V and J genes are TRBV27 and TRBJ2-1; 13 positions agree with TRBD2. Germline loops: CDR1 MNHEY, CDR2 SMNVEV (reference sequence). The CDR3 covers 17 residues. V shed 0 bases, J shed 6 bases, and the junction held 5 bases outside the gene matches. The DNA of the CDR3 is TGTGCCAGCAGTTTATCTCGGACTAGCGGGAGTATCAATGAGCAGTTCTTC. Its translation is CASSLSRTSGSINEQFF.

The chain recombines TRBV11-2 with TRBJ1-2; D ambiguous. The length of the CDR3 is 15 residues. Trimming pared 3 bases from V and 7 bases from J, leaving 18 bases between. Germline loops: CDR1 SGHAT, CDR2 FQNNGV. CDR3 DNA sequence: TGTGCCAGCAGCTTCCAACCCAGTGCCCCCTCTGGCTACACCTTC. Protein: CASSFQPSAPSGYTF.

The rearrangement uses TRBV23-1 and TRBJ1-2, with D uncertain. TRBV23-1 is an ORF for which the function is uncertain. The V and J ends lost 6 bases and 2 bases respectively, with 7 bases between them. This CDR3 has 12 residues. The CDR3 spells CASRQDNYGYTF. In DNA, the CDR3 is TGCGCCAGCAGGCAGGACAACTATGGCTACACCTTC.

This sequence joins TRBV12-3 or TRBV12-4 and TRBJ2-2; 7 positions agree with TRBD1. The CDR3 has 15 amino acids. J gave up 4 bases and V 3 bases, and 5 bases lay outside the gene matches. The CDR3 DNA is TGTGCCAGCAGTTTTAACAGGGGTCCCACCGGGGAGCTGTTTTTT. Protein sequence: CASSFNRGPTGELFF.

V is TRBV7-2 and J is TRBJ2-3, with a tentative D call TRBD2 (5 bases). CDR1 SGHTA and CDR2 FQGNSA come from the germline V gene. CDR3 length equals 12 residues. Trimming stripped 3 bases from V and 8 bases from J, with 9 bases between. CDR3: CASSFQGSTQYF. In DNA form, the CDR3 reads TGTGCCAGCAGCTTCCAAGGGAGTACGCAGTATTTT.

V is TRBV18 and J is TRBJ2-2, with 8 nucleotides matching TRBD2. Germline V gene data show CDR1 as KGHSH and CDR2 as LQKENI. The ends lost 0 bases at V and 3 bases at J; junction bases unmatched: 3. This CDR3 is built from 16 residues. The CDR3 nucleotides read TGTGCCAGCTCACCACCGGAGCGGGGGTACACCGGGGAGCTGTTTTTT. Translated: CASSPPERGYTGELFF.

V and J are TRBV3-1 and TRBJ2-3; unclear D gene. Germline V gives CDR1 LGHDT, CDR2 YNNKEL (reference sequence). CDR3 length: 13 amino acids. V lost 0 bases and J 6 bases, leaving 7 bases between the germline ends. The CDR3 here is CASSQDLPDTQYF. The CDR3 DNA sequence: TGTGCCAGCAGCCAAGATCTTCCGGATACGCAGTATTTT.

The genes are TRBV5-1 and TRBJ1-2, with 12 bases that match TRBD1. The CDR3 is made up of 16 amino acids. The junction had 11 bases not matched to a gene; V was cut back by 3 bases and J by 8 bases. Germline V gene sequence: CDR1 SGHRS, CDR2 YFSETQ. CDR3 in amino acids: CASSSIPGQGAPGYTF. DNA of the CDR3: TGCGCCAGCAGCTCAATTCCGGGACAGGGGGCGCCCGGCTACACCTTC.

The chain joins TRBV20-1 to TRBJ2-1; D possibly corresponds to TRBD2 (5 bases). Germline-derived CDR1 and CDR2 are DFQATT and SNEGSKA (reference sequence). This CDR3 spans 15 amino acids. Trimming removed 5 bases from V and 0 bases from J, with 14 bases in between. CDR3 sequence: CSAVSVSNSYNEQFF. In nucleotides, the CDR3 is TGCAGTGCTGTTAGCGTCTCAAACTCCTACAATGAGCAGTTCTTC.

The rearrangement links TRBV6-4 to TRBJ2-3, with 8 nucleotides matching TRBD2. This CDR3 is 14 amino acids long. With V trimmed by 4 bases and J by 4 bases, 4 bases remained unmatched. The germline V gene encodes CDR1 MRHNA and CDR2 SNTAGT. The CDR3 region is CASSVGRGSDTQYF. The CDR3 DNA sequence: TGTGCCAGCAGTGTCGGGAGGGGATCAGATACGCAGTATTTT.

This sequence joins TRBV11-2 and TRBJ2-1; 8 bases agree with TRBD2. CDR1 SGHAT and CDR2 FQNNGV come from the germline V gene. This CDR3 has 16 amino acids. Trimming removed 4 bases from V and 4 bases from J; junction bases left unmatched: 9. CDR3 in DNA: TGTGCCAGCAGCTCTCGGCTAGCGGGCTCTTACAATGAGCAGTTCTTC. This codes for CASSSRLAGSYNEQFF. The variable domain in full, completed from reference TRBV11-2 and TRBJ2-1, reads EAGVAQSPRYKIIEKRQSVAFWCNPISGHATLYWYQQILGQGPKLLIQFQNNGVVDDSQLPKDRFSAERLKGVDSTLKIQPAKLEDSAVYLCASSSRLAGSYNEQFFGPGTRLTVL.

This clonotype was observed a handful of times. The chain carries TRBV30 and TRBJ2-3; no clear D. Germline values: CDR1 GTSNPN, CDR2 SVGIG (reference sequence). This CDR3 region has 13 residues. V gave up 0 bases and J gave up 4 bases, with 8 bases separating them. CDR3 nucleotide sequence: TGTGCCTGGAGTGTACTGGCGGCAGATACGCAGTATTTT. Protein product: CAWSVLAADTQYF.

V gene TRBV30 combines with J gene TRBJ2-7; 7 bases line up with TRBD2. This CDR3 region has 13 residues. The ends lost 7 bases at V and 3 bases at J; junction bases unmatched: 9. CDR1 and CDR2 (germline): GTSNPN, SVGIG (reference sequence). CDR3 residues: CAFVGGRIYEQYF. The CDR3 region has the DNA TGTGCCTTCGTGGGGGGGAGGATCTACGAGCAGTACTTC.

The V call is TRBV5-6, the J call TRBJ2-1; D might be TRBD2 (6 bases). This CDR3 is built from 16 residues. The V gene's germline CDR1 is SGHDT and CDR2 YYEEEE. V was trimmed by 4 bases and J by 2 bases, leaving 16 bases between them. The CDR3 DNA is TGTGCCAGCAGCCGACTAGTCGCCAGGGCCTACAATGAGCAGTTCTTC. Translation gives CASSRLVARAYNEQFF.